This TCR beta chain was captured by sequencing in a study of graft-versus-host responses after intestinal transplantation. Study information: Transplant types were multivisceral, liver-intestinal, or isolated intestinal. Induction using anti-thymocyte globulin, followed by tacrolimus and steroids for roughly 3 years, was given to all recipients.

TCRdb's table, derived via immunoSEQ multiplex PCR, lists solely in-frame clones and lacks some. This sample has about 16,000 clones, with over 80% found just once. This clone has just a few counts. With 6 bases removed from V and 4 bases from J, the gap between germline ends came to 9 bases. CDR1 SNHLY and CDR2 FYNNEI come from the germline V gene. This CDR3 is built from 13 residues. The receptor comes from a human patient who received an intestinal transplant, so some T cells may come from the graft donor. This chain joins TRBV2 and TRBJ2-2; no clear D gene. The specimen was PBMCs, collected approximately 3.5 months after intestinal transplant. CDR3 nucleotides: TGTGCCAGCAGGGGGTTGATCACCGGGGAGCTGTTTTTT. Translated, it gives CASRGLITGELFF.